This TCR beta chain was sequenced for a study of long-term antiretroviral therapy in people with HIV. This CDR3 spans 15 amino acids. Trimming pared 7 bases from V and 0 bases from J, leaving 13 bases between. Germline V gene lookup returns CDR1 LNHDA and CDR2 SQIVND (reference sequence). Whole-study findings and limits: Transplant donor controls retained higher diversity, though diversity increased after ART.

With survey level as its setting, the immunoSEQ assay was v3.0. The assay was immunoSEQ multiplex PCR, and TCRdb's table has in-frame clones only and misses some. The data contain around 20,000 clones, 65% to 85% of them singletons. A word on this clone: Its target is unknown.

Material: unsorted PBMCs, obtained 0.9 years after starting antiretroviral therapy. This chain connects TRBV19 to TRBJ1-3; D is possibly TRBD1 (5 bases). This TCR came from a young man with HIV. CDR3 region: CASTLDSYSGNTIYF. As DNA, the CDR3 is TGTGCCAGTACTCTAGACAGTTACTCTGGAAACACCATATATTTT.